The clone carrying this T cell receptor beta chain was picked up a small number of times. CDR3 length: 13 residues. The V end lost 1 base, the J end lost 10 bases, and 13 bases lay between the germline ends. Germline lookup yields CDR1 LNHNV and CDR2 YYDKDF (reference sequence). The entry originates in a study of blood T cells in healthy people across ages. Overall study context: Per two T cells, about one barcoded beta molecule was captured through template switching.

The use of a sample-barcoded 5' primer and a J-beta primer mix characterized a second PCR of about 6 to 12 cycles. Every individual sample yielded 3 million or more paired-end reads (each containing CDR3). TCRdb recomputed calls from the 5' RACE reads with MiXCR, one row per CDR3 protein. The sample contains 750,000 to 950,000 distinct CDR3 sequences, 40% to 65% of which appear only once. This rearrangement joins TRBV15 to TRBJ1-2, with no clear D. The receptor was isolated from a man older than 75 in good health. Material: blood. DNA for the CDR3: TGTGCCACCAGCAGAGGTTCGTCTATGGCCTACACCTTC. It specifies CATSRGSSMAYTF.